The present T cell receptor (beta chain) was sequenced within a study of spatial heterogeneity in lung cancer. About the study: Averaged across combinations, each unique TCR and UMI pairing appeared more than ten times in raw reads, which were uncorrected.

The length of the CDR3 is 15 residues. V lost 2 bases to trimming and J lost 6 bases; unmatched junction nucleotides: 8. Germline values: CDR1 MNHEY, CDR2 SVGAGI. Time point here: sample taken at primary tumor resection. Researchers sequenced whole RNA taken from tumor, nontumor lung or frozen PBMC without sorting. TCRdb re-called the 5' RACE reads with MiXCR, one entry per CDR3 protein. The sample table sets out 15 to 20 distinct CDR3 sequences. To note about this clonotype: This beta chain is an unintended read in a library built for alpha chains; its size means little.

V usage is TRBV6-5 and J usage is TRBJ2-7; 9 bases are a match to TRBD2. Sequences were derived from PBMCs, sampled at surgery. This receptor was obtained from a female donor with early-stage non-small cell lung cancer. CDR3 sequence reads: CASSYGGGAGGEQYF. The CDR3 DNA reads as TGTGCCAGCAGTTACGGCGGGGGGGCCGGCGGCGAGCAGTACTTC.